Sequencing of this T cell receptor beta chain was carried out in a study of cytomegalovirus exposure and HLA in healthy donors. For the study at large: There were 70 million to 95 million unique TCRs (from HLA-typed donors) in an early data release. Whole-study results and caveats: The presence/absence work took it that sequencing depth was about the same across donors. An analysis done earlier found most TCR beta V segments productive about 90% or about 30% of the time. It was confirmed in vitro that a few of the CMV-associated chains were specific for CMV antigens.

Use of 60 Vbeta and 13 Jbeta primers characterized the PCR. Some clones are missing from TCRdb's copy, which holds only in-frame ones; the method was immunoSEQ multiplex PCR. Of approximately 190,000 clones in the sample, over 80% were seen once. The CDR3 runs 15 residues. V shed 2 bases and J 3 bases; nucleotides not matched to a gene: 8. CDR1 and CDR2 from the germline V gene are GTSNPN and SVGIG (reference sequence). For this clone: The antigen is undetermined.

The sample was PBMCs. The sequence derives from a man younger than 45 in good health and CMV-seronegative. The V gene is TRBV30, the J gene TRBJ2-7; TRBD2 agrees at 9 bases. The chain's CDR3 is CAWSHPGRGGYEQYF. CDR3 in DNA: TGTGCCTGGAGTCACCCGGGGCGGGGGGGCTACGAGCAGTACTTC. Filled out from reference TRBV30 and TRBJ2-7, the complete variable domain reads SQTIHQWPATLVQPVGSPLSLECTVEGTSNPNLYWYRQAAGRGLQLLFYSVGIGQISSEVPQNLSASRPQDRQFILSSKKLLLSDSGFYLCAWSHPGRGGYEQYFGPGTRLTVT.